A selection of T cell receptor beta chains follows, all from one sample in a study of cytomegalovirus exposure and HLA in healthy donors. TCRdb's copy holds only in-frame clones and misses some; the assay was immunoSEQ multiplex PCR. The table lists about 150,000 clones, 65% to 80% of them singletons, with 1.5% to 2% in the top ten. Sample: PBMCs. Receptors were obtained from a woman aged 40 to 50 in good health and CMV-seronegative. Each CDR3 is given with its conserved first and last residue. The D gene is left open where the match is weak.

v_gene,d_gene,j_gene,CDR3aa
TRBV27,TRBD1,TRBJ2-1,CASSFISTTGGPYNEQFF
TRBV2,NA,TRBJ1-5,CASSARTGSGYRNQPQHF
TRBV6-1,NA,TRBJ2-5,CASSDGRWETQYF
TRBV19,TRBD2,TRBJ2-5,CASSPKGTSLLETQYF
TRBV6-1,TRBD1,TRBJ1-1,CASSRQGNTEAFF
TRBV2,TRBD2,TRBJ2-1,CASSEMLAGDNEQFF
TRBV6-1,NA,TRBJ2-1,CASSDRWRLDEQFF
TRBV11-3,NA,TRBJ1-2,CASSQPPGLYYGYTF
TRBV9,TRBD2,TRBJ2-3,CASSVGGSGRTDTQYF
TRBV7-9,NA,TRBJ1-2,CASSYGQNNYGYTF
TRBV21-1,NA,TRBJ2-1,CASSKDNEVAGARNEQFF
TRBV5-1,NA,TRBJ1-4,CASSAGTTGEKLFF
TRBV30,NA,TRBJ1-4,CAWRPGATNEKLFF
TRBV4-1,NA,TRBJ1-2,CASSPQGGGIYGYTF
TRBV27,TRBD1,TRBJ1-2,CASSLRFYLGEVGQGGYGYTF
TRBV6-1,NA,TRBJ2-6,CASSGHWFLGGSGANVLTF
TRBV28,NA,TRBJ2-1,CASSLPGGHSYNEQFF
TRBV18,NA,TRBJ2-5,CASSPQSGGETQYF
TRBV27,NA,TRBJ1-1,CASSLQGLNTEAFF
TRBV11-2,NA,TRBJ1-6,CASSLWMGPRRSSPLHF
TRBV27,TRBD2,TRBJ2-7,CASSSLSSGSQYEQYF
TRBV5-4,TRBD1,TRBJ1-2,CASSPDRGDVDTF
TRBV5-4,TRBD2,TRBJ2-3,CASSPRTSGSTDTQYF
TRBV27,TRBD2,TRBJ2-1,CASSLGLAGGVEQFF